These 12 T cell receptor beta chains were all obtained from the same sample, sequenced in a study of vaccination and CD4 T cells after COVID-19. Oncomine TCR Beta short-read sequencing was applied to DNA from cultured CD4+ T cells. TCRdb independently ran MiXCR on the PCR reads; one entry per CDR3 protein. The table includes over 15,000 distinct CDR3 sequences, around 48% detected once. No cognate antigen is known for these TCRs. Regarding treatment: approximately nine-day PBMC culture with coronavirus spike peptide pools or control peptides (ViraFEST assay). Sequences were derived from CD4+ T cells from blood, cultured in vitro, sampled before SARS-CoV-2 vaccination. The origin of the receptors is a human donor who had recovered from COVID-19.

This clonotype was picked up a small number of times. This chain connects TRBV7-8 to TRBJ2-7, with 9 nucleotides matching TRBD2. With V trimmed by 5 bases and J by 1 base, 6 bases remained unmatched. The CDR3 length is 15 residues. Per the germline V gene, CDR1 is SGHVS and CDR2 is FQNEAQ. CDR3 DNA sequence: TGTGCCAGCAGCGCAAGCGGGAGGTTGTCCTACGAGCAGTACTTC. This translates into CASSASGRLSYEQYF. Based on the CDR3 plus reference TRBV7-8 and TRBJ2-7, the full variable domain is GAGVSQSPRYKVAKRGQDVALRCDPISGHVSLFWYQQALGQGPEFLTYFQNEAQLDKSGLPSDRFFAERPEGSVSTLKIQRTQQEDSAVYLCASSASGRLSYEQYFGPGTRLTVT.

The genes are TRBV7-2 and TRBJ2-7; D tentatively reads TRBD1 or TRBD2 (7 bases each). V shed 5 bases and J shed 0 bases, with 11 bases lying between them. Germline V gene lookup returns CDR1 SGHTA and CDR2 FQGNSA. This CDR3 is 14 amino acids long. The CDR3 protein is CASSQGGDSYEQYF. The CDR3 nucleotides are TGTGCCAGCAGCCAGGGGGGGGACTCCTACGAGCAGTACTTC.

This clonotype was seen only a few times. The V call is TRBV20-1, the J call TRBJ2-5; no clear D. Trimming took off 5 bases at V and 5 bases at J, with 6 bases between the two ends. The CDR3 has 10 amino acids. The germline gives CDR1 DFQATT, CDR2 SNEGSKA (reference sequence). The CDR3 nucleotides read TGCAGTGCTTCCCTGGAGACCCAGTACTTC. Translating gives CSASLETQYF.

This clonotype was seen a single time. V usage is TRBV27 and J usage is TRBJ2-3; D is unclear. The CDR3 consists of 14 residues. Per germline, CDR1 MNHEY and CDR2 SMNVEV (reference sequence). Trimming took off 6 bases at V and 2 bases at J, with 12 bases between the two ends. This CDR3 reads CASSRVVLTDTQYF. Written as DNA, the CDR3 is TGTGCCAGCAGCCGAGTCGTGCTCACAGATACGCAGTATTTT.

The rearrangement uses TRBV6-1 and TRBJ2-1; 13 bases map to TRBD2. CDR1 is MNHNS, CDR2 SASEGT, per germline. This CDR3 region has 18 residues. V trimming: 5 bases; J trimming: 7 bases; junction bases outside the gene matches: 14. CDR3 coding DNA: TGTGCCAGCAGTCATTCCCAGACTAGCGGGAGGCCGGGTAATGAGCAGTTCTTC. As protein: CASSHSQTSGRPGNEQFF.

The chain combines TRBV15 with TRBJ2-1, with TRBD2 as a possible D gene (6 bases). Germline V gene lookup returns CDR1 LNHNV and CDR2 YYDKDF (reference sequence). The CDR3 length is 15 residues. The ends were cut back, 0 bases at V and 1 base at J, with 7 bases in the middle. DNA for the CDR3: TGTGCCACCAGCAGAGACGCGGGATCCTACAATGAGCAGTTCTTC. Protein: CATSRDAGSYNEQFF. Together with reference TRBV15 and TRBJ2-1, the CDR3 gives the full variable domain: DAMVIQNPRYQVTQFGKPVTLSCSQTLNHNVMYWYQQKSSQAPKLLFHYYDKDFNNEADTPDNFQSRRPNTSFCFLDIRSPGLGDTAMYLCATSRDAGSYNEQFFGPGTRLTVL.

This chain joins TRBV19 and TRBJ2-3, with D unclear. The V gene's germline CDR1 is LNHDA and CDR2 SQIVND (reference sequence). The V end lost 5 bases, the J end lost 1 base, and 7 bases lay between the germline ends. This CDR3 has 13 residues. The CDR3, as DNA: TGTGCCAGTAGTTTGGTGGGCACAGATACGCAGTATTTT. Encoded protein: CASSLVGTDTQYF.

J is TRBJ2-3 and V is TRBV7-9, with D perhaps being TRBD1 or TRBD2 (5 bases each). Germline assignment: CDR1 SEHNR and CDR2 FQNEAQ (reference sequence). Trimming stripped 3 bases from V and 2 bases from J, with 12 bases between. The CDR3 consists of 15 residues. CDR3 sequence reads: CASSFRGAPTDTQYF. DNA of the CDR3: TGTGCCAGCAGCTTCCGGGGCGCCCCCACAGATACGCAGTATTTT.

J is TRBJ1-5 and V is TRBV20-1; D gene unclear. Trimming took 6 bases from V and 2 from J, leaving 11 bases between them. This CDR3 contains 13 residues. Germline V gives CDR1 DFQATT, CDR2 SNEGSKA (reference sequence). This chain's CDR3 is CSADSDGNQPQHF. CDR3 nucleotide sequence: TGCAGTGCCGACTCGGACGGCAATCAGCCCCAGCATTTT.

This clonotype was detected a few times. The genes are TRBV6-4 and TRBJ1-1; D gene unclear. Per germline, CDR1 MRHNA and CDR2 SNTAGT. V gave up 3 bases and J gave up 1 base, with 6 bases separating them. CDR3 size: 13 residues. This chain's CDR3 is CASSERQNTEAFF. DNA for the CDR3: TGTGCCAGCAGTGAACGGCAGAACACTGAAGCTTTCTTT.

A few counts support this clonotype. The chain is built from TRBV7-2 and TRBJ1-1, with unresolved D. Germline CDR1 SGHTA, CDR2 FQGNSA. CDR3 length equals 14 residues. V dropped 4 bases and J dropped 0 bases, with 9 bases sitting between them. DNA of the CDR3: TGTGCCAGCAGCTCATCAGGAATGAACACTGAAGCTTTCTTT. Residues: CASSSSGMNTEAFF.

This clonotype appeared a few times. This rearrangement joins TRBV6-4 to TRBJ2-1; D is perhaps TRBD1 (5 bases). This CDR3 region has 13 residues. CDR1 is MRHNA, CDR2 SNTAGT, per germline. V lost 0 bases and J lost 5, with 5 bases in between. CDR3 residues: CASSDSDNNEQFF. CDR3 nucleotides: TGTGCCAGCAGTGACTCGGACAACAATGAGCAGTTCTTC.